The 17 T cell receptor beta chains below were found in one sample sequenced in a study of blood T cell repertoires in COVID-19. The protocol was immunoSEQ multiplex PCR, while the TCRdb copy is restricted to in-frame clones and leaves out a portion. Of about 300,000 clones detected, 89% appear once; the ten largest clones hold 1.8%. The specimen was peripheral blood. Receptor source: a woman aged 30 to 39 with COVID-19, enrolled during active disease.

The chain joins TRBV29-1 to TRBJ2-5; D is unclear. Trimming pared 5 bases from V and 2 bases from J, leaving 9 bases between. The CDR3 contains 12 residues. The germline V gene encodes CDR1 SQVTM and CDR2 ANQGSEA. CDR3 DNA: TGCAGCGTTTCACAGCAACAAGAGACCCAGTACTTC. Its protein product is CSVSQQQETQYF.

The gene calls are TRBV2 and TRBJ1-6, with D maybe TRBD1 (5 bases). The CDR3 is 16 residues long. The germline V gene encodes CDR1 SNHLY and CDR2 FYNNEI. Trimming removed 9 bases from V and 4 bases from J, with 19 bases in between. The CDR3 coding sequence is TGTGCCAGTGCGGCGTACTTGGACACATATAATTCACCCCTCCACTTT. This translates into CASAAYLDTYNSPLHF.

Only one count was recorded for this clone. In DNA, the CDR3 is TGTGCCAGCAGCCTAACCCCCGACAGCCCCTACGAGCAGTACGTC. It specifies CASSLTPDSPYEQYV. This chain links TRBV5-6 with TRBJ2-7; TRBD1 is a possible D gene (5 bases). Trimming cost V 4 bases and J 2 bases, with 16 bases left between them. CDR1 and CDR2 from the germline V gene are SGHDT and YYEEEE. The CDR3 has 15 residues.

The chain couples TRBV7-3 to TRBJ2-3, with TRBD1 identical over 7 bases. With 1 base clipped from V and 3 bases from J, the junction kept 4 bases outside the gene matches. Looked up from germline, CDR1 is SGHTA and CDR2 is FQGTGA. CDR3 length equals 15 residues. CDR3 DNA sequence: TGTGCCAGCAGCTTAATAGGGGGCGGGACAGATACGCAGTATTTT. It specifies CASSLIGGGTDTQYF.

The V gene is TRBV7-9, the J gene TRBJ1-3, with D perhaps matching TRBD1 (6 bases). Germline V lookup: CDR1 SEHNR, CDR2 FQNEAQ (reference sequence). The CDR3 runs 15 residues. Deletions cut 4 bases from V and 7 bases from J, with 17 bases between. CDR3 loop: CASSSYIEGHNTIYF. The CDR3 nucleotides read TGTGCCAGCAGCTCATACATAGAGGGACACAACACCATATATTTT.

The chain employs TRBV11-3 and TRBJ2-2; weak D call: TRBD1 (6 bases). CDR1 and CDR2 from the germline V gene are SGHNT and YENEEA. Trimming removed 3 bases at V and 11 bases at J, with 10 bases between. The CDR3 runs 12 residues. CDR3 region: CASSFGRGELFF. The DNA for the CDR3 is TGTGCCAGCAGCTTTGGCAGGGGTGAGCTGTTTTTT.

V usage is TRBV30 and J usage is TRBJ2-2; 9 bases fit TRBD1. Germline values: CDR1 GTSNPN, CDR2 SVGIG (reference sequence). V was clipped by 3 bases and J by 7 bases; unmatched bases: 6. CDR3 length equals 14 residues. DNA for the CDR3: TGTGCCTGGAGGGACAGGGGCAGGAACGGGGAGCTGTTTTTT. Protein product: CAWRDRGRNGELFF.

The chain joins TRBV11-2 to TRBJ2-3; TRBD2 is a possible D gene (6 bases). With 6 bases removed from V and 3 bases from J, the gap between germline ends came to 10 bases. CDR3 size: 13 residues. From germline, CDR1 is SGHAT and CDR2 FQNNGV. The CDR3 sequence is CASRSGVTDTQYF. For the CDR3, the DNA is TGTGCCAGCAGGTCGGGGGTAACAGATACGCAGTATTTT.

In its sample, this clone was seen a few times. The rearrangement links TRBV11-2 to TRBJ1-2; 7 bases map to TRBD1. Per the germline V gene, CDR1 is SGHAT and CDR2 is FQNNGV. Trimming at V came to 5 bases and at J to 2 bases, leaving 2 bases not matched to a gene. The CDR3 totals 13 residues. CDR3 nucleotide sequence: TGTGCCAGCAGCGTGACAGGGAACTATGGCTACACCTTC. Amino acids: CASSVTGNYGYTF.

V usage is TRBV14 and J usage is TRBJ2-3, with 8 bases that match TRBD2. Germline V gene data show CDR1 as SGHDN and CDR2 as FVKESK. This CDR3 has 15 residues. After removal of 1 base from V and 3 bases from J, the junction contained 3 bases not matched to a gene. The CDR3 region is CASSQARGGTDTQYF. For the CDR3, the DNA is TGTGCCAGCAGCCAAGCTCGGGGGGGAACAGATACGCAGTATTTT. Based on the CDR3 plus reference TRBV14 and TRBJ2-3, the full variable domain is EAGVTQFPSHSVIEKGQTVTLRCDPISGHDNLYWYRRVMGKEIKFLLHFVKESKQDESGMPNNRFLAERTGGTYSTLKVQPAELEDSGVYFCASSQARGGTDTQYFGPGTRLTVL.

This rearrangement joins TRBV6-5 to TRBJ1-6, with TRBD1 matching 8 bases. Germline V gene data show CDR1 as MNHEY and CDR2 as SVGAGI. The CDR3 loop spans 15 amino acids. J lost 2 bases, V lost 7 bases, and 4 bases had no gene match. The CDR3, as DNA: TGTGCCAGCAACCGACAGGGGACCTATAATTCACCCCTCCACTTT. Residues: CASNRQGTYNSPLHF.

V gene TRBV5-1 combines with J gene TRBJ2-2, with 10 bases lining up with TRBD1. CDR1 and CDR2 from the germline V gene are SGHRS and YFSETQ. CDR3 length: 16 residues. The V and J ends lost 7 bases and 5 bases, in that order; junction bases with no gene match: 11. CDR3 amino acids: CASSPLWTGGTGELFF. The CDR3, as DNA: TGCGCCAGCTCGCCCCTGTGGACAGGGGGAACCGGGGAGCTGTTTTTT.

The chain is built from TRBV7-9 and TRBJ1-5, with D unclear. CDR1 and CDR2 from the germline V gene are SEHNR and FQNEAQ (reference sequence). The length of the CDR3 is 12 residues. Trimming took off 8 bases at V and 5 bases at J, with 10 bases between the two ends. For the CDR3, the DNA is TGTGCCAGCGGAATCAGCGATCAGCCCCAGCATTTT. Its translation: CASGISDQPQHF.

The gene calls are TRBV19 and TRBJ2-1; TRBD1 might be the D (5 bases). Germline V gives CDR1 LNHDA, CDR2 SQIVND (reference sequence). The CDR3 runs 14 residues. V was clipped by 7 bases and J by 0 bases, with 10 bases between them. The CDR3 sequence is CASKIGDSYNEQFF. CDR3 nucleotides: TGTGCCAGTAAAATAGGGGACTCCTACAATGAGCAGTTCTTC.

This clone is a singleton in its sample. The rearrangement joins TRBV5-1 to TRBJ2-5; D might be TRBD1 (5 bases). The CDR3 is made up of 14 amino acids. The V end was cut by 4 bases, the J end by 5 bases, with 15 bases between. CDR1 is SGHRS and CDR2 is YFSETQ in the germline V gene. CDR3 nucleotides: TGCGCCAGCAGCCTGCAGGGCGGTGGGGAGACCCAGTACTTC. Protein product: CASSLQGGGETQYF.

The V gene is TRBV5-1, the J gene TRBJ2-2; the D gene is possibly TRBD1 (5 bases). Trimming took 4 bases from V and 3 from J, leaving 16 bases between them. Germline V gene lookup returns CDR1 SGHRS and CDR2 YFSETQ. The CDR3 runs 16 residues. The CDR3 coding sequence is TGCGCCAGCAGCACGCAGGGAAATGGTTACACCGGGGAGCTGTTTTTT. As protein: CASSTQGNGYTGELFF.

CDR3 nucleotide sequence: TGTGCCAGCAGCCTCCTAGCGGGGGGGCGCACAGATACGCAGTATTTT. It yields the protein CASSLLAGGRTDTQYF. The V gene is TRBV3-1 (or the pseudogene TRBV3-2), the J gene TRBJ2-3, with 12 bases aligning to TRBD2. This CDR3 comprises 16 residues. Germline V gives CDR1 LGHDT, CDR2 YNNKEL (reference sequence). V trimming: 4 bases; J trimming: 1 base; junction bases outside the gene matches: 3.